This T cell receptor beta chain appears in the sequencing data of a study of neurological immune-mediated disorders. Findings and caveats of the study: CDR3 amino acid sequences of expanded clones were not shared across subjects, a result suggesting private repertoires in all groups.

The unsorted libraries were produced from 2 million PBMCs held at -80 C. Trimming removed 1 base at V and 3 bases at J, with 12 bases between. Per the germline V gene, CDR1 is MNHNS and CDR2 is SASEGT. This CDR3 has 15 amino acids. This clonotype was seen at least ten times. Its antigen is unidentified. 5'RACE employing 10-nucleotide random UMIs yielded the cDNA. Every sequencing run generated in excess of 180 million TCR-beta sequences. These sequences covered 15-18 subjects. Each CDR3 protein gets one entry after TCRdb re-called the 5' RACE reads with MiXCR. The repertoire has fewer than 35,000 distinct CDR3 sequences, approximately 4.3% of them found once; the top ten carry around 23%.

The source is a man between 18 and 35 years old in good health. The gene calls are TRBV6-1 and TRBJ1-2; no reliable D call. Sample: PBMCs. The DNA of the CDR3 is TGTGCCAGCAGTGAAGGGGTTGGGAATCACTATGGCTACACCTTC. Translating it yields CASSEGVGNHYGYTF.